The rows below give T cell receptor beta chains drawn from one sample of a study of blood T cell repertoires in COVID-19. This table comes from immunoSEQ multiplex PCR, and its TCRdb copy is limited to in-frame clones, with some not included. The sample holds under 300,000 clones; about 87% are singletons and the top ten take about 7.1%. The sequenced sample consisted of peripheral blood. All receptors come from a woman in her 70s with active or convalescent COVID-19. Both conserved end residues are trimmed from each CDR3. D genes are given only for firm matches.

cdr3_aa: ASSLGKGALSQPQH; d_call: TRBD1; v_call: TRBV7-2
cdr3_aa: ASSSLGGNYGYT; d_call: NA; v_call: TRBV2
cdr3_aa: SVSVSGSGNTIY; d_call: NA; v_call: TRBV29-1
cdr3_aa: ASSPGDSYGYT; d_call: TRBD1; v_call: TRBV7-9
cdr3_aa: ASRMTGERYAF; d_call: TRBD1; v_call: TRBV12-3/TRBV12-4
cdr3_aa: ASSTGLPNQPQH; d_call: NA; v_call: TRBV7-2
cdr3_aa: SADSGQGTHTEAF; d_call: TRBD1; v_call: TRBV29-1
cdr3_aa: ASSLLGRIEAF; d_call: NA; v_call: TRBV6-2/TRBV6-3
cdr3_aa: ASSLPSGQRYNSPLH; d_call: TRBD1; v_call: TRBV19
cdr3_aa: ASSLDAYSNQPQH; d_call: NA; v_call: TRBV5-1
cdr3_aa: ASSHSQDSSYNSPLH; d_call: NA; v_call: TRBV6-2/TRBV6-3
cdr3_aa: ASLLENTYEQY; d_call: NA; v_call: TRBV7-9
cdr3_aa: ASIRQGGNEKLF; d_call: TRBD1; v_call: TRBV6-6
cdr3_aa: ASSFRDRASEKLF; d_call: TRBD1; v_call: TRBV27
cdr3_aa: ASRPTGELAEAF; d_call: TRBD1; v_call: TRBV10-2
cdr3_aa: ASSTTGGIEKLF; d_call: TRBD1; v_call: TRBV11-2
cdr3_aa: ASSFRTGYNEQF; d_call: NA; v_call: TRBV7-9
cdr3_aa: ASSTGGGAPDTQY; d_call: NA; v_call: TRBV5-4
cdr3_aa: ASTWAQNTEAF; d_call: NA; v_call: TRBV12-3/TRBV12-4
cdr3_aa: ASSLGSREGQPQH; d_call: NA; v_call: TRBV5-6
cdr3_aa: ASRAGGNGELF; d_call: TRBD2; v_call: TRBV2
cdr3_aa: ASSPGSTDTQY; d_call: NA; v_call: TRBV9
cdr3_aa: ASSTTGGSSSYEQY; d_call: TRBD1; v_call: TRBV18
cdr3_aa: SVEDRSLFSNYEQY; d_call: NA; v_call: TRBV29-1
cdr3_aa: ASSLGANEQY; d_call: NA; v_call: TRBV7-9